A selection of T cell receptor beta chains follows, all from one sample in a study of cytomegalovirus exposure and HLA in healthy donors. The repertoire was sequenced with immunoSEQ multiplex PCR; TCRdb's copy has only in-frame clones and lacks some. The sample lists under 85,000 clones; roughly 94% were seen once. Sequences were obtained from PBMCs. The receptor set was obtained from a woman between 18 and 29 years old in good health and CMV-seropositive. Both conserved end residues are part of each CDR3. Each record gives: J gene, D gene, V gene, clone size, CDR3 DNA, CDR3 protein. D genes are given only for firm matches. Clone size is stated in some rows and not others, as once, few, many or a class when expanded.

J gene: TRBJ2-7
D gene: NA
V gene: TRBV29-1
clone size: NA
CDR3 DNA: TGCAGCGTTGATTCCGGGAGCTCCTACGAGCAGTACTTC
CDR3 protein: CSVDSGSSYEQYF

J gene: TRBJ2-1
D gene: NA
V gene: TRBV7-8
clone size: NA
CDR3 DNA: TGTGCCAGCAGCCTGCGTTGGAGCGGAGAAGCCTACAATGAGCAGTTCTTC
CDR3 protein: CASSLRWSGEAYNEQFF

J gene: TRBJ1-2
D gene: NA
V gene: TRBV6-5
clone size: NA
CDR3 DNA: TGTGCCAGCAGTTACTCGTTAATGGGGGCAACGTATGGCTACACCTTC
CDR3 protein: CASSYSLMGATYGYTF

J gene: TRBJ1-4
D gene: NA
V gene: TRBV5-1
clone size: NA
CDR3 DNA: TGCGCCAGCAGCTTGGGTTACGGGGGGTCAGGAGCAACTAATGAAAAACTGTTTTTT
CDR3 protein: CASSLGYGGSGATNEKLFF

J gene: TRBJ2-2
D gene: TRBD1
V gene: TRBV7-2
clone size: NA
CDR3 DNA: TGTGCCAGCAGCCCGATCCTGACAGGGTTGGGCGGGGAGCTGTTTTTT
CDR3 protein: CASSPILTGLGGELFF

J gene: TRBJ2-5
D gene: NA
V gene: TRBV15
clone size: NA
CDR3 DNA: TGTGCCACCAGCAGAGAGAGGGGAGCGGAGAGGGGGGAGACCCAGTACTTC
CDR3 protein: CATSRERGAERGETQYF

J gene: TRBJ1-4
D gene: NA
V gene: TRBV5-1
clone size: NA
CDR3 DNA: TGCGCCAGCAGCGAGGGAATAGTTGGGGAAAAACTGTTTTTT
CDR3 protein: CASSEGIVGEKLFF

J gene: TRBJ2-3
D gene: NA
V gene: TRBV11-2
clone size: NA
CDR3 DNA: TGTGCCAGCAGCTTAGCGAACCCCCGGGGAGATACGCAGTATTTT
CDR3 protein: CASSLANPRGDTQYF

J gene: TRBJ2-7
D gene: TRBD2
V gene: TRBV5-1
clone size: NA
CDR3 DNA: TGCGCCAGCAGCTCAGCGGGAGATTCGTACGAGCAGTACTTC
CDR3 protein: CASSSAGDSYEQYF

J gene: TRBJ2-2
D gene: NA
V gene: TRBV28
clone size: NA
CDR3 DNA: TGTGCCAGCAGTCTTCCTTCCCCCAGAGGATCCGGGGAGCTGTTTTTT
CDR3 protein: CASSLPSPRGSGELFF

J gene: TRBJ2-1
D gene: NA
V gene: TRBV5-6
clone size: once
CDR3 DNA: TGTGCCAGCAGCTTGGGGCAGGGAGGTTTTCTCAATGAGCAGTTCTTC
CDR3 protein: CASSLGQGGFLNEQFF

J gene: TRBJ2-5
D gene: TRBD1
V gene: TRBV11-1
clone size: NA
CDR3 DNA: TGTGCCAGCAGCATGGGACAGGGCCTCATCCAAGAGACCCAGTACTTC
CDR3 protein: CASSMGQGLIQETQYF

J gene: TRBJ2-4
D gene: NA
V gene: TRBV28
clone size: NA
CDR3 DNA: TGTGCCAGCAGTTTGCCCAAAAACATTCGGTACTTC
CDR3 protein: CASSLPKNIRYF

J gene: TRBJ2-1
D gene: NA
V gene: TRBV11-3
clone size: NA
CDR3 DNA: TGTGCCAGCAGCTTAATAGGGACTTTATCCTACAATGAGCAGTTCTTC
CDR3 protein: CASSLIGTLSYNEQFF

J gene: TRBJ2-7
D gene: NA
V gene: TRBV7-2
clone size: NA
CDR3 DNA: TGTGCCAGCGCCCACTCTCCGGCCTACGAGCAGTACTTC
CDR3 protein: CASAHSPAYEQYF

J gene: TRBJ1-1
D gene: TRBD1
V gene: TRBV27
clone size: NA
CDR3 DNA: TGTGCCAGCAGTTTAACGGACAGGCGCACTGAAGCTTTCTTT
CDR3 protein: CASSLTDRRTEAFF

J gene: TRBJ2-7
D gene: NA
V gene: TRBV28
clone size: NA
CDR3 DNA: TGTGCCAGCACCCGATCAGACAGGTCAACCTACGAGCAGTACTTC
CDR3 protein: CASTRSDRSTYEQYF

J gene: TRBJ1-2
D gene: TRBD1
V gene: TRBV28
clone size: NA
CDR3 DNA: TGTGCCAGCAGTTCCTTCTACGACAGGGGGTCTAACTATGGCTACACCTTC
CDR3 protein: CASSSFYDRGSNYGYTF

J gene: TRBJ2-1
D gene: TRBD2
V gene: TRBV6-1
clone size: NA
CDR3 DNA: TGTGCCAGCAGCGCGGGGACTAGCGGGAGTTCTGAGCAGTTCTTC
CDR3 protein: CASSAGTSGSSEQFF

J gene: TRBJ1-2
D gene: TRBD1
V gene: TRBV28
clone size: NA
CDR3 DNA: TGTGCCCTTAGCGGACAGGGCGGGGATGGCTACACCTTC
CDR3 protein: CALSGQGGDGYTF

J gene: TRBJ2-3
D gene: NA
V gene: TRBV7-3
clone size: NA
CDR3 DNA: TGTGCCAGCAGCTTAATTGGGAGCGGCACAGATACGCAGTATTTT
CDR3 protein: CASSLIGSGTDTQYF

J gene: TRBJ2-3
D gene: NA
V gene: TRBV19
clone size: NA
CDR3 DNA: TGTGCCAGTAGTATAGATCCTAGGCGGGATCTCACAGATACGCAGTATTTT
CDR3 protein: CASSIDPRRDLTDTQYF

J gene: TRBJ1-3
D gene: TRBD1
V gene: TRBV28
clone size: once
CDR3 DNA: TGTGCCAGCAGTCCCTGGGACAGCTCTGGAAACACCATATATTTT
CDR3 protein: CASSPWDSSGNTIYF

J gene: TRBJ2-7
D gene: NA
V gene: TRBV6-1
clone size: NA
CDR3 DNA: TGTGCCAGCAGTGAAGGTGGCCATACCTACGAGCAGTACTTC
CDR3 protein: CASSEGGHTYEQYF

J gene: TRBJ1-5
D gene: NA
V gene: TRBV7-8
clone size: NA
CDR3 DNA: TGTGCCAGCACCCGAACGGCATGGAGCCCCAATCAGCCCCAGCATTTT
CDR3 protein: CASTRTAWSPNQPQHF

J gene: TRBJ2-7
D gene: TRBD1
V gene: TRBV2
clone size: NA
CDR3 DNA: TGTGCCAGCAGTCCGACAGGGGGGAAGGGCTCCGAGCAGTACTTC
CDR3 protein: CASSPTGGKGSEQYF

J gene: TRBJ2-1
D gene: TRBD2
V gene: TRBV4-1
clone size: NA
CDR3 DNA: TGCGCCAGCAGCCGTTCCCCCGGGACTAGCGGGAGGAATGAGCAGTTCTTC
CDR3 protein: CASSRSPGTSGRNEQFF

J gene: TRBJ1-1
D gene: NA
V gene: TRBV6-1
clone size: NA
CDR3 DNA: TGTGCCAGCAGCCCACAGTTGAACACTGAAGCTTTCTTT
CDR3 protein: CASSPQLNTEAFF

J gene: TRBJ1-2
D gene: NA
V gene: TRBV4-1
clone size: NA
CDR3 DNA: TGCGCCAGCAGCAAGACTTTACCGACGGATGGCTACACCTTC
CDR3 protein: CASSKTLPTDGYTF

J gene: TRBJ2-2
D gene: NA
V gene: TRBV27
clone size: NA
CDR3 DNA: TGTGCCAGCAGTTTAAGGGGGTGGGCGGAGAACACCGGGGAGCTGTTTTTT
CDR3 protein: CASSLRGWAENTGELFF

J gene: TRBJ1-3
D gene: NA
V gene: TRBV5-1
clone size: NA
CDR3 DNA: TGCGCCAGCAGCTTGGATCCCCCCAGTCTCGGAAACACCATATATTTT
CDR3 protein: CASSLDPPSLGNTIYF

J gene: TRBJ2-3
D gene: NA
V gene: TRBV5-4
clone size: NA
CDR3 DNA: TGTGCCAGCAGCTTGGTATCGACACCAGATACGCAGTATTTT
CDR3 protein: CASSLVSTPDTQYF

J gene: TRBJ2-6
D gene: NA
V gene: TRBV5-1
clone size: NA
CDR3 DNA: TGCGCCAGCAGCTTGGCCGGCAGGGCCACTTCTGGGGCCAACGTCCTGACTTTC
CDR3 protein: CASSLAGRATSGANVLTF

J gene: TRBJ2-1
D gene: NA
V gene: TRBV6-5
clone size: NA
CDR3 DNA: TGTGCCAGCAGTTGGGACACGGGTAATGAGCAGTTCTTC
CDR3 protein: CASSWDTGNEQFF

J gene: TRBJ1-5
D gene: TRBD1
V gene: TRBV28
clone size: NA
CDR3 DNA: TGTGCCAGCCAAACCTATGGACAGGGATTAAGCAATCAGCCCCAGCATTTT
CDR3 protein: CASQTYGQGLSNQPQHF

J gene: TRBJ2-7
D gene: TRBD2
V gene: TRBV10-2
clone size: NA
CDR3 DNA: TGCGCCAGCAGGGTTAGCGGGAAGGGCGAGCAGTACTTC
CDR3 protein: CASRVSGKGEQYF

J gene: TRBJ2-4
D gene: NA
V gene: TRBV4-1
clone size: NA
CDR3 DNA: TGCGCCAGCAGCCATCCCGGGGGAGCCAAAAACATTCAGTACTTC
CDR3 protein: CASSHPGGAKNIQYF

J gene: TRBJ2-3
D gene: NA
V gene: TRBV19
clone size: NA
CDR3 DNA: TGTGCCAGTAGTATCAGTGGTGAAACGCAGTATTTT
CDR3 protein: CASSISGETQYF

J gene: TRBJ1-1
D gene: NA
V gene: TRBV6-6
clone size: NA
CDR3 DNA: TGTGCCAGCAGTCCCAGGGGCGGGGGTGAAGCTTTCTTT
CDR3 protein: CASSPRGGGEAFF

J gene: TRBJ2-5
D gene: TRBD2
V gene: TRBV2
clone size: NA
CDR3 DNA: TGTGCCAGCAGACGAACCTTGACTAGCGGGGGTGCGGAGACCCAGTACTTC
CDR3 protein: CASRRTLTSGGAETQYF

J gene: TRBJ2-1
D gene: NA
V gene: TRBV5-4
clone size: NA
CDR3 DNA: TGTGCCAGCAGCTTTCCGGGACTCTTGGGCAATGAGCAGTTCTTC
CDR3 protein: CASSFPGLLGNEQFF

J gene: TRBJ1-5
D gene: NA
V gene: TRBV18
clone size: NA
CDR3 DNA: TGTGCCAGCTCACCACTCGTCGATCAGCCCCAGCATTTT
CDR3 protein: CASSPLVDQPQHF

J gene: TRBJ2-3
D gene: TRBD1
V gene: TRBV19
clone size: NA
CDR3 DNA: TGTGCCAGTAGTATAGGGACAGGGGAAGACACAGATACGCAGTATTTT
CDR3 protein: CASSIGTGEDTDTQYF

J gene: TRBJ2-2
D gene: NA
V gene: TRBV5-1
clone size: NA
CDR3 DNA: TGCGCCAGCAGCTTGGGACAGATTCCGAACACCGGGGAGCTGTTTTTT
CDR3 protein: CASSLGQIPNTGELFF

J gene: TRBJ1-2
D gene: NA
V gene: TRBV9
clone size: NA
CDR3 DNA: TGTGCCAGCAGCGTAGATCGGTCAGGGGCGCACAACTATGGCTACACCTTC
CDR3 protein: CASSVDRSGAHNYGYTF

J gene: TRBJ2-7
D gene: NA
V gene: TRBV7-3
clone size: NA
CDR3 DNA: TGTGCCAGCAGCCCCCAGGGTGGATCCTCCTACGAGCAGTACTTC
CDR3 protein: CASSPQGGSSYEQYF

J gene: TRBJ2-1
D gene: TRBD2
V gene: TRBV5-1
clone size: NA
CDR3 DNA: TGCGCCAGCAGCCCTATACTAGCGGGAGGGCGACGTGAGCAGTTCTTC
CDR3 protein: CASSPILAGGRREQFF

J gene: TRBJ1-3
D gene: NA
V gene: TRBV5-5
clone size: NA
CDR3 DNA: TGTGCCAGCAGCTCCAAACAGGGTTCCGGAAACACCATATATTTT
CDR3 protein: CASSSKQGSGNTIYF

J gene: TRBJ2-7
D gene: NA
V gene: TRBV7-6
clone size: NA
CDR3 DNA: TGTGCCAGCAGCTTAGAGCACGAGTTACCCTACGAGCAGTACTTC
CDR3 protein: CASSLEHELPYEQYF

J gene: TRBJ2-7
D gene: TRBD1
V gene: TRBV29-1
clone size: once
CDR3 DNA: TGCAGCGTTGACCCGGACAGGGACGGATCGTACGAGCAGTACTTC
CDR3 protein: CSVDPDRDGSYEQYF

J gene: TRBJ1-2
D gene: TRBD1
V gene: TRBV6-1
clone size: NA
CDR3 DNA: TGTGCCAGCAGTGAAGACAGGGGAGGCCCTAACTATGGCTACACCTTC
CDR3 protein: CASSEDRGGPNYGYTF

J gene: TRBJ2-7
D gene: NA
V gene: TRBV6-1
clone size: NA
CDR3 DNA: TGTGCCAGCAGTGAATTATCCAGGGGTTACGAGCAGTACTTC
CDR3 protein: CASSELSRGYEQYF

J gene: TRBJ1-1
D gene: NA
V gene: TRBV2
clone size: NA
CDR3 DNA: TGTGCCAGCAGTGAATGGACAGAGGATAGTGAAGCTTTCTTT
CDR3 protein: CASSEWTEDSEAFF